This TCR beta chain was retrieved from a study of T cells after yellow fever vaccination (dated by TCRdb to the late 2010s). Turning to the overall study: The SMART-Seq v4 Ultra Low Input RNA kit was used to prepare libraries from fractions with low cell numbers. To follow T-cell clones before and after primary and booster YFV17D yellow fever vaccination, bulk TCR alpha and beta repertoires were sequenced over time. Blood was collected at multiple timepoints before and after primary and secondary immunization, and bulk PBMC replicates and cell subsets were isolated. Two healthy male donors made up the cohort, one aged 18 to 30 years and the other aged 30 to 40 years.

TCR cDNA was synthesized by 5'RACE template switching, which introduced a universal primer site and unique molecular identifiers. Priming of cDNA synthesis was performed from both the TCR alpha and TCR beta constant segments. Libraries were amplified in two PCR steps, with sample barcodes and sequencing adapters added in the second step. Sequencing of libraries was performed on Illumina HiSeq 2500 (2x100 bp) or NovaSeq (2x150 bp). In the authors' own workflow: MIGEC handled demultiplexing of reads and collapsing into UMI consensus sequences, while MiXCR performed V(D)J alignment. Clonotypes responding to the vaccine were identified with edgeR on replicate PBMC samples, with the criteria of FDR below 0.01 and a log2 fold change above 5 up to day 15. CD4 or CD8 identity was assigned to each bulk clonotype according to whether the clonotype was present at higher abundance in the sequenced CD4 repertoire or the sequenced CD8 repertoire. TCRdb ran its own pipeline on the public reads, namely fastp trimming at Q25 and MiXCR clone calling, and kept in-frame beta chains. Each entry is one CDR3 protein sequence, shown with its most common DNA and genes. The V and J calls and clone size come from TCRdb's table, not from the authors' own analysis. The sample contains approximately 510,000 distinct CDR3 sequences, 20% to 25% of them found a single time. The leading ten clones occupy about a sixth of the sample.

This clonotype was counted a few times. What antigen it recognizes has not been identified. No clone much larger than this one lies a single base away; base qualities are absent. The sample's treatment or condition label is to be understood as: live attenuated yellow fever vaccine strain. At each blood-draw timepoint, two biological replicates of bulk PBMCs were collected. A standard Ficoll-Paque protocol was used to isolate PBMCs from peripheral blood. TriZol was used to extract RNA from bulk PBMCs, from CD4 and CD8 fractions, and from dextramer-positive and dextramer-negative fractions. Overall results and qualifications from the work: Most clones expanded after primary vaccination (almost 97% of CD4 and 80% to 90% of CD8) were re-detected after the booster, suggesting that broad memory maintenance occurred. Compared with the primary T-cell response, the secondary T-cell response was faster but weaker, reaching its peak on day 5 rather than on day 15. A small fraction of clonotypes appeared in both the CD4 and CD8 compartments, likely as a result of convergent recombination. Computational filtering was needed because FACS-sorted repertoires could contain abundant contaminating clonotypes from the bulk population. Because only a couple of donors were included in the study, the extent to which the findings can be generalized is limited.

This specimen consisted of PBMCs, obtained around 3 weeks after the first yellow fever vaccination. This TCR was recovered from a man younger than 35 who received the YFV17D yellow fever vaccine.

The CDR3 is CASSLTGTGEYTEAFF. The DNA is as follows: TGTGCCAGCTCACTGACCGGGACAGGGGAATACACTGAAGCTTTCTTT. Recombination connected TRBV18 to TRBJ1-1, and 10 bases in between align with TRBD1. Reading from cysteine to phenylalanine, the CDR3 counts 16 amino acids. CDR3 DNA is the only sequence kept; it has 48 bases, read in frame from the first base. As encoded in the germline V gene, CDR1 is KGHSH while CDR2 is LQKENI. Trimming accounts for 4 bases at V and 3 bases at J, while the number of junction bases matched to no gene is 8.